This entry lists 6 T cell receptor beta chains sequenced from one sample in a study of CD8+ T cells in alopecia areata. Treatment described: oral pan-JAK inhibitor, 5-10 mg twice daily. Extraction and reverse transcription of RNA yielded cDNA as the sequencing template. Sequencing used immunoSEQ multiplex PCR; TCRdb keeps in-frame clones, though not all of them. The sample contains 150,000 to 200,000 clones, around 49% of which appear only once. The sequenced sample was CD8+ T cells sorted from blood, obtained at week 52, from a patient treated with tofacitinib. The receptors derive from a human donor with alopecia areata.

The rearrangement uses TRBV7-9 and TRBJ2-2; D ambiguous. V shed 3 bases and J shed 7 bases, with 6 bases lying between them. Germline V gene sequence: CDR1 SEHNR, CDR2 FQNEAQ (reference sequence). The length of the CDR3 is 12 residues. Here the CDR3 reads CASSLSVGELFF. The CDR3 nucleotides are TGTGCCAGCAGCTTGTCGGTCGGGGAGCTGTTTTTT.

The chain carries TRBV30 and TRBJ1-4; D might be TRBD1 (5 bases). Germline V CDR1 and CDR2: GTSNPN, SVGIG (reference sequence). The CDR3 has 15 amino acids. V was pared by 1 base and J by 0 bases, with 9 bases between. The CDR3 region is CAWSGMGATNEKLFF. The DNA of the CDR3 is TGTGCCTGGAGTGGAATGGGGGCAACTAATGAAAAACTGTTTTTT.

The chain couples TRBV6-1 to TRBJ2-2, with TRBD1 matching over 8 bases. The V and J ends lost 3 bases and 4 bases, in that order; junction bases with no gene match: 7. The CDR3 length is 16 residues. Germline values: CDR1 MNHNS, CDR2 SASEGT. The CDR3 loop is CASSDQTGVGTGELFF. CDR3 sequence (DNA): TGTGCCAGCAGTGATCAGACAGGGGTGGGCACCGGGGAGCTGTTTTTT.

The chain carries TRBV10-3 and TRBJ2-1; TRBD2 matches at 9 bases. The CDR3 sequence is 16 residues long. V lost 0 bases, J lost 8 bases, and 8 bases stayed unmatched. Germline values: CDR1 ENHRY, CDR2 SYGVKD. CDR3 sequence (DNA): TGTGCCATCAGTGAGTCGACGCGGGGGGGGCTCGATGAGCAGTTCTTC. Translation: CAISESTRGGLDEQFF.

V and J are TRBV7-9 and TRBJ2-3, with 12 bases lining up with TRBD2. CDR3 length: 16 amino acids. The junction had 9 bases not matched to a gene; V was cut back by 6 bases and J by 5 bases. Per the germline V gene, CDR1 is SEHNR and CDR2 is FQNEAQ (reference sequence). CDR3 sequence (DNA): TGTGCCAGCAGTCTACTAGCGGGGGGCCGGCGAGATACGCAGTATTTT. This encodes CASSLLAGGRRDTQYF.

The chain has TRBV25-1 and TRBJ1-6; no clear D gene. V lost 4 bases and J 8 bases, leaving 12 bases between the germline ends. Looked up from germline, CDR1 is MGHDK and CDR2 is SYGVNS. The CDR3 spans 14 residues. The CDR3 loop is CASSGSLADSPLHF. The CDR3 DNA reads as TGTGCCAGCAGTGGTAGTCTGGCCGATTCACCCCTCCACTTT.